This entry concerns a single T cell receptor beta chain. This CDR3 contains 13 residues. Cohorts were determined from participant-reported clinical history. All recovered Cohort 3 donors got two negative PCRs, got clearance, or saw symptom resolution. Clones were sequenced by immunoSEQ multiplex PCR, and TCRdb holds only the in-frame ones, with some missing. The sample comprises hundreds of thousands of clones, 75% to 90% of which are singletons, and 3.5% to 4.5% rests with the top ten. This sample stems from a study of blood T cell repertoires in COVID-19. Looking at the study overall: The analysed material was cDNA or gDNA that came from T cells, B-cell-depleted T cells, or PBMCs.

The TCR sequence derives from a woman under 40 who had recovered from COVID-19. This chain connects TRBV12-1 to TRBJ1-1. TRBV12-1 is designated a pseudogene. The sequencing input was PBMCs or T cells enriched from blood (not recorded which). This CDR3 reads CASSFEGELEAFF. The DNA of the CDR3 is TGTGCCAGCAGCTTCGAGGGTGAGCTTGAAGCTTTCTTT.